A few counts support the clone carrying this T cell receptor beta chain. Its antigen is as yet unknown. The record originates from a study of tumor-infiltrating lymphocytes in primary liver carcinoma. Study-wide background: Productive TCRbeta read yields ran from roughly 3.9 to 6.8 million per sample and were similar between tissues.

A primer matching the constant region was used to make TCR beta cDNA from approximately 520 ng of total RNA. Investigators got TCR beta libraries out of three nested multiplex PCR rounds, done with slightly modified ARM-PCR. TCRdb itself ran the multiplex PCR reads through MiXCR, one entry per CDR3 protein. The sample has 300,000 to 350,000 distinct CDR3 sequences, nearly 60% seen once. Study results and caveats: Tumor top-250-clone fraction significantly exceeded that of blood (p = 0.039). Tumor-blood pairs (like tumor-adjacent pairs) overlapped less than tumor region pairs did.

The study extracted blood RNA from unsorted whole blood and also extracted germline DNA. Sequenced material: peripheral blood. The clonotype originates from a woman aged 25 to 39 with primary liver carcinoma and hepatitis B virus infection.

CDR3 DNA sequence: TGTGCCAGCAGTTTCTCGGGGAACTCCTACGAGCAGTACTTC. Encoded protein: CASSFSGNSYEQYF. This chain joins TRBV28 and TRBJ2-7; D is perhaps TRBD2 (5 bases). Germline V lookup: CDR1 MDHEN, CDR2 SYDVKM. Trimming took 3 bases from V and 0 from J, leaving 9 bases between them. This CDR3 comprises 14 residues.